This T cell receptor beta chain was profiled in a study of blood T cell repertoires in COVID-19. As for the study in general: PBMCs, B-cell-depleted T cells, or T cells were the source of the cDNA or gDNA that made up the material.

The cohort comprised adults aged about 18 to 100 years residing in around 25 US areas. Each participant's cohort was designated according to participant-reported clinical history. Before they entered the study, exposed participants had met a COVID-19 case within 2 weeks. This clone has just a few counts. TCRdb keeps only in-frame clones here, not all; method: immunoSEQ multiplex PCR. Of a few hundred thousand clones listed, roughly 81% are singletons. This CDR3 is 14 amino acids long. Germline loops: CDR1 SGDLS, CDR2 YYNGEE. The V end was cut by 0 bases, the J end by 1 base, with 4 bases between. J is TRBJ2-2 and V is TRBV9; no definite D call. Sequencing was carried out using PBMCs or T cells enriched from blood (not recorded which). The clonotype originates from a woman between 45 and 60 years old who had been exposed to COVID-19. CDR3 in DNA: TGTGCCAGCAGCGTAGGAGTGAACACCGGGGAGCTGTTTTTT. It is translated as CASSVGVNTGELFF.